A selection of T cell receptor beta chains follows, all from one sample in a study of T-cell memory formation after mild COVID-19. One entry per CDR3 protein results from TCRdb running MiXCR on the 5' RACE reads. The profile covers approximately 490,000 distinct CDR3 sequences, with just over 20% appearing a single time and around 12% taken by the ten largest. Input material: PBMCs or a T cell subset sorted from them (not recorded which). These receptors came from an adult woman who had mild COVID-19 (a few samples of this study predate the infection). Cell type and time point are not known. Both conserved end residues are part of each CDR3. The D gene is left open where the match is weak. Size tells how often a clone was seen (once, few, many) or the class of an expanded clone, and some rows leave it out.

>many|TRBV4-2|TRBD2|TRBJ2-1
TGTGCCAGCAGCCAAGCCAGGCGGGAGACGTCGGATGAGCAGTTCTTC
CASSQARRETSDEQFF
>.|TRBV11-3|.|TRBJ2-1
TGTGCCAGCAGCCCGCTGGATGACTCCTACAATGAGCAGTTCTTC
CASSPLDDSYNEQFF
>.|TRBV30|.|TRBJ1-1
TGTGCCTGGACTAGGGACATAAACACTGAAGCTTTCTTT
CAWTRDINTEAFF
>few|TRBV20-1|.|TRBJ1-1
TGCAGTGCTAGAGATAGGGGGGCCCTGAACACTGAAGCTTTCTTT
CSARDRGALNTEAFF
>.|TRBV20-1|.|TRBJ2-3
TGCAGTGCTAGAGATCGGGTGGATACGCAGTATTTT
CSARDRVDTQYF
>.|TRBV30|.|TRBJ1-6
TGTGCCTGGACCGTGCAGGGGTATAATTCACCCCTCCACTTT
CAWTVQGYNSPLHF
>few|TRBV25-1|TRBD1|TRBJ1-2
TGTGCCAGCAGTGACGGGACAGCCGGCAACTATGGCTACACCTTC
CASSDGTAGNYGYTF
>few|TRBV12-3/TRBV12-4|TRBD2|TRBJ2-1
TGTGCCAGCAGTCCCGAGGCGGGAGCAGGGCACAATGAGCAGTTCTTC
CASSPEAGAGHNEQFF
>.|TRBV25-1|TRBD2|TRBJ2-7
TGTGCCAGCAGTGGGGACTATACCTACGAGCAGTACTTC
CASSGDYTYEQYF
>many|TRBV25-1|.|TRBJ2-7
TGTGCCAGCAGTGCAACAGGGACCTACGAGCAGTACTTC
CASSATGTYEQYF
>many|TRBV7-3|TRBD1|TRBJ2-1
TGTGCCAGCAGCTTACTGGGACAGGGATACAATGAGCAGTTCTTC
CASSLLGQGYNEQFF
>.|TRBV3-1|.|TRBJ2-7
TGTGCCAGCAGCCAGGGACTCTTCTACGAGCAGTACTTC
CASSQGLFYEQYF
>.|TRBV12-3/TRBV12-4|.|TRBJ2-1
TGTGCCAGCAGTTTATCGGTGGAACCCTCCTACAATGAGCAGTTCTTC
CASSLSVEPSYNEQFF
>few|TRBV30|TRBD1|TRBJ2-7
TGTGCCTGGAGTGGGGGACAGGGAGACGAGCAGTACTTC
CAWSGGQGDEQYF
>few|TRBV7-3|.|TRBJ2-1
TGTGCCAGCAGCTCAAGACAGTACGGTGAGCAGTTCTTC
CASSSRQYGEQFF
>once|TRBV15|.|TRBJ2-1
TGTGCCACCAGCAGACTATCAACCTCAGACAGGTTGGATGAGCAGTTCTTC
CATSRLSTSDRLDEQFF
>.|TRBV7-3|TRBD2|TRBJ2-1
TGTGCCAGCAGCTTAACCCTGACTAGCGGGAACGATGAGCAGTTCTTC
CASSLTLTSGNDEQFF